Listed here are 10 T cell receptor beta chains from one sample, sequenced in a study of human T cells and chemical hapten exposure. Via MiXCR, TCRdb re-called the RACE reads, giving one row per CDR3 protein. The table lists roughly 380,000 distinct CDR3 sequences, roughly 5.3% of them singletons. The sample's time point: pre-sensitization, week 0. The treatment is: therapeutic diphenylcyclopropenone sensitization with weekly scalp DPC. The sequencing here drew on whole blood, taken in connection with sensitization to the hapten diphenylcyclopropenone (DPC). These receptors were obtained from a woman aged 45-65 years with alopecia areata. Some clones in this sample may be carry-over from other donors' samples.

This sequence joins TRBV7-2 and TRBJ2-7; 9 bases are shared with TRBD2. Germline values: CDR1 SGHTA, CDR2 FQGNSA. There are 17 residues in the CDR3. V lost 1 base, J lost 0 bases, and 7 bases stayed unmatched. The CDR3 is CASSLGAGGTYSYEQYF. CDR3 coding DNA: TGTGCCAGCAGCTTAGGAGCGGGAGGCACCTACTCCTACGAGCAGTACTTC.

The table lists this clonotype with many counts. The V gene is TRBV21-1, the J gene TRBJ2-7. TRBV21-1 is termed a pseudogene. The CDR3 is made up of 13 amino acids. CDR3 residues: CARPIRAGYEQYF. CDR3 coding DNA: TGTGCCAGACCTATTAGAGCTGGGTACGAGCAGTACTTC.

This clonotype was recorded a few times. This rearrangement joins TRBV6-5 to TRBJ1-2; D call uncertain. Germline values: CDR1 MNHEY, CDR2 SVGAGI. This CDR3 spans 15 amino acids. The V end lost 6 bases, the J end lost 0 bases, and 14 bases lay between the germline ends. The CDR3 nucleotides are TGTGCCAGCAGCCCGCGGAGGACCACTAACTATGGCTACACCTTC. Translated, it gives CASSPRRTTNYGYTF.

At least ten counts were recorded for this clonotype. CDR3 bases: TGCGCCAGCAGCCGGCTGGGGAGGGGCCAAGAGACCCAGTACTTC. It yields the protein CASSRLGRGQETQYF. The V call is TRBV5-1, the J call TRBJ2-5; TRBD2 agrees at 7 bases. This CDR3 comprises 15 residues. The V segment lost 4 bases and the J segment 1 base; nucleotides outside the gene matches: 7. CDR1 is SGHRS, CDR2 YFSETQ, per germline.

This clonotype turned up a few times. The chain has TRBV24-1 and TRBJ2-3; weak D call: TRBD2 (5 bases). CDR1 KGHDR and CDR2 SFDVKD come from the germline V gene. Trimming cost V 9 bases and J 2 bases, with 11 bases left between them. The CDR3 sequence is 13 residues long. In DNA, the CDR3 is TGTGCCACCGAGGGCGGAAACACAGATACGCAGTATTTT. As protein: CATEGGNTDTQYF.

A few counts support this clonotype. The chain has TRBV12-3 or TRBV12-4 and TRBJ2-3; 9 bases agree with TRBD1. The J segment lost 4 bases and the V segment lost 6 bases, leaving 8 bases of the junction unmatched. There are 15 residues in the CDR3. Here the CDR3 reads CASRQDRGYADTQYF. Written as DNA, the CDR3 is TGTGCCAGCAGACAGGACAGGGGTTATGCAGATACGCAGTATTTT.

This clonotype was seen a few times. J is TRBJ2-2 and V is TRBV6-2 or TRBV6-3; 11 bases agree with TRBD1. J was trimmed by 4 bases and V by 5 bases; bases with no gene match: 6. Germline V gene data show CDR1 as MNHEY and CDR2 as SVGEGT. The CDR3 loop spans 16 amino acids. CDR3 DNA sequence: TGTGCCAGCAGTCCCTGGACAGGGGGCGTCACCGGGGAGCTGTTTTTT. Its translation is CASSPWTGGVTGELFF.

J is TRBJ2-7 and V is TRBV6-1, with D hard to call. CDR1 is MNHNS, CDR2 SASEGT, per germline. The germline V and J ends were trimmed by 4 bases and 6 bases, with 16 bases remaining between them. There are 14 residues in the CDR3. This CDR3 reads CASSAAGPVSEQYF. The CDR3 coding sequence is TGTGCCAGCAGTGCTGCCGGCCCCGTGAGCGAGCAGTACTTC.

This clonotype was seen only a few times. This chain links TRBV9 with TRBJ2-3; D ambiguous. Per germline, CDR1 SGDLS and CDR2 YYNGEE. V was clipped by 6 bases and J by 4 bases, with 12 bases between them. The CDR3 has 13 amino acids. The CDR3 loop is CASMSGSSDTQYF. As DNA, the CDR3 is TGTGCCAGCATGTCCGGATCTTCAGATACGCAGTATTTT.

The rearrangement joins TRBV10-3 to TRBJ1-5; 10 bases are a match to TRBD1. The CDR3 extends over 15 amino acids. The junction had 5 bases not matched to a gene; V was cut back by 5 bases and J by 4 bases. From germline, CDR1 is ENHRY and CDR2 SYGVKD. DNA of the CDR3: TGTGCCATCAGTTTGACAGGGGGCGGGAATCAGCCCCAGCATTTT. Translated, it gives CAISLTGGGNQPQHF.